These T cell receptor beta chains were read from a single sample in a study of cytomegalovirus exposure and HLA in healthy donors. Some clones are missing from TCRdb's copy, which holds only in-frame ones; the method was immunoSEQ multiplex PCR. The sample holds about 63,000 clones, 70% to 85% seen once. The sequencing sample was made of PBMCs. The receptors originated from a woman in her twenties or thirties in good health and CMV-seronegative. Each CDR3 is given with its conserved first and last residue. Fields, in order: J gene, V gene, CDR3 protein.

j_call: TRBJ1-1
v_call: TRBV6-4
cdr3_aa: CASSGTGDTEASF

j_call: TRBJ2-1
v_call: TRBV7-9
cdr3_aa: CASSSSGGSRNEQFF

j_call: TRBJ1-5
v_call: TRBV19
cdr3_aa: CASSNRGTNQPQHF

j_call: TRBJ1-1
v_call: TRBV7-2
cdr3_aa: CASSLKRGTEAFF

j_call: TRBJ1-6
v_call: TRBV28
cdr3_aa: CASSLDRSNSPLHF

j_call: TRBJ1-6
v_call: TRBV6-5
cdr3_aa: CASSPSRTGASPLHF

j_call: TRBJ2-7
v_call: TRBV30
cdr3_aa: CAWSVTGNEQYF

j_call: TRBJ1-2
v_call: TRBV20-1
cdr3_aa: CSARETGGYTF

j_call: TRBJ2-1
v_call: TRBV30
cdr3_aa: CAWSVRGGGEQFF

j_call: TRBJ1-4
v_call: TRBV19
cdr3_aa: CASSLGVAPEKLFF

j_call: TRBJ1-1
v_call: TRBV9
cdr3_aa: CASSVVGGNTEAFF

j_call: TRBJ1-2
v_call: TRBV9
cdr3_aa: CASSSPGTAYGYTF

j_call: TRBJ1-1
v_call: TRBV7-3
cdr3_aa: CASSSSTGKAFF

j_call: TRBJ1-5
v_call: TRBV30
cdr3_aa: CAWSRDSYSNQPQHF

j_call: TRBJ1-1
v_call: TRBV5-1
cdr3_aa: CASSPRDSNTEAFF

j_call: TRBJ1-1
v_call: TRBV4-2
cdr3_aa: CASSPGNLPSAFF

j_call: TRBJ1-1
v_call: TRBV7-2
cdr3_aa: CASSGRQGGTEAFF

j_call: TRBJ1-2
v_call: TRBV6-5
cdr3_aa: CATAGGLINYGYTF

j_call: TRBJ1-3
v_call: TRBV7-9
cdr3_aa: CASSFPTGGAGNTIYF

j_call: TRBJ2-5
v_call: TRBV7-9
cdr3_aa: CSSSLGSGAGGETQYF

j_call: TRBJ1-5
v_call: TRBV7-2
cdr3_aa: CASSWGTGGENQPQHF

j_call: TRBJ1-3
v_call: TRBV14
cdr3_aa: CASSLAGGPGSTIYF

j_call: TRBJ2-2
v_call: TRBV4-3
cdr3_aa: CASTTTSNTGELFF

j_call: TRBJ2-1
v_call: TRBV11-2
cdr3_aa: CASSLLGLYNEQFF

j_call: TRBJ2-1
v_call: TRBV2
cdr3_aa: CASSGGRTYNEQFF

j_call: TRBJ1-1
v_call: TRBV7-9
cdr3_aa: CASSRRQGMNTEAFF

j_call: TRBJ1-3
v_call: TRBV15
cdr3_aa: CATSSRGGASPSSGNTIYF

j_call: TRBJ1-4
v_call: TRBV6-5
cdr3_aa: CVSSRGATNEKLFF

j_call: TRBJ1-5
v_call: TRBV30
cdr3_aa: CAWSRAGSNQPQHF